This is a list of T cell receptor beta chains from one sample in a study of blood T cell repertoires in COVID-19. Some clones are missing from TCRdb's copy, which holds only in-frame ones; the method was immunoSEQ multiplex PCR. The sample has some 130,000 clones; roughly 88% are singletons. Sequenced input: peripheral blood. The receptors were sampled from a man in his fifties with acute or convalescent COVID-19. CDR3s include the opening cysteine and the closing phenylalanine or tryptophan.

v_gene	CDR3aa
TRBV19	CASSLSSGGNYGYTF
TRBV7-2	CASSKGGALSGELFF
TRBV28	CASRVTGGETVNTGELFF
TRBV12-3/TRBV12-4	CASSLGGSTEAFF
TRBV15	CATSREGQYYGYTF
TRBV19	CASRTGMNTEAFF
TRBV5-1	CASSLGTGNNSPLHF
TRBV6-5	CASSRTGGSYEQYF
TRBV5-8	CASSFYRAGGTTKGYTF
TRBV27	CASSSGTGRHYGYTF
TRBV9	CASSPRGAAEKVSEAFF
TRBV28	CASSLAGGRIPEAFF
TRBV4-2	CASSQDPFYGGARETQYF
TRBV10-1	CASSEGAGYGYTF
TRBV9	CASEVWPGTANTEAFF
TRBV6-6	CASSHSGNTIYF
TRBV7-9	CASSGVAGPLAKNIQYF
TRBV28	CASSLRGNEQFF
TRBV5-5	CASSLDIWGRDGYTF
TRBV9	CASSGTTLGGELFF
TRBV2	CASSVNKNVEKLFF
TRBV6-5	CASSRSGRDNEQFF